This T cell receptor beta chain is from a study of blood T cell repertoires in COVID-19. Whole-study context: Sources were T cells, B-cell-depleted T cells, or PBMCs; the material itself was cDNA or gDNA.

Per germline, CDR1 MNHEY and CDR2 SVGAGI. The CDR3 length is 15 residues. The J segment lost 4 bases and the V segment lost 8 bases, leaving 9 bases of the junction unmatched. Original handling: Estimation of nucleated cell counts relied on the amplification of reference gene primers. Clones were sequenced by immunoSEQ multiplex PCR, and TCRdb holds only the in-frame ones, with some missing. V and J calls and clone size follow that table, whereas D and trimming were derived from the DNA. The sample shows about 240,000 clones, approximately 86% of them seen only once. Those enrolled, adults aged roughly 18 to 100 years, came from some 23 US areas.

The sequenced material came from PBMCs or T cells enriched from blood (not recorded which). The source of this sequence is a woman aged 40 to 50 with acute COVID-19. This sequence joins TRBV6-5 and TRBJ1-2; 11 positions agree with TRBD1. CDR3 amino acids: CASCWTGGACYGYTF. The CDR3 DNA reads as TGTGCCAGCTGTTGGACAGGGGGCGCGTGCTATGGCTACACCTTC.